This entry is about one TCR beta chain. The antigen is unknown. Germline V gene data show CDR1 as GTSNPN and CDR2 as SVGIG (reference sequence). Trimming cost V 2 bases and J 6 bases; bases outside gene matches: 9. The CDR3 covers 16 residues. This sample is part of a study of cytomegalovirus exposure and HLA in healthy donors. Study-level findings and limits: Sequencing likely produced, as an artifact, a cluster of highly shared sequence variants. DRB1 had the most TCR associations and HLA-C the fewest, a later analysis found, with rates varying by HLA locus.

Primers for the PCR totalled 60 Vbeta and 13 Jbeta. This table comes from immunoSEQ multiplex PCR, and its TCRdb copy is limited to in-frame clones, with some not included. The sample has about 120,000 clones, over 60% seen once. This TCR was recovered from a woman between 40 and 50 years old in good health and CMV-seropositive. The chain couples TRBV30 to TRBJ2-2; 10 nucleotides line up with TRBD1. Source material: PBMCs. CDR3 in amino acids: CAWSIRDRGLAGELFF. The CDR3 DNA reads as TGTGCCTGGAGTATCCGGGACAGGGGTCTCGCCGGGGAGCTGTTTTTT. The entire variable domain, with the rest obtained from reference TRBV30 and TRBJ2-2, is as follows: SQTIHQWPATLVQPVGSPLSLECTVEGTSNPNLYWYRQAAGRGLQLLFYSVGIGQISSEVPQNLSASRPQDRQFILSSKKLLLSDSGFYLCAWSIRDRGLAGELFFGEGSRLTVL.